Included here is one TCR beta chain sequence, with context. The CDR3 runs 13 residues. The V end lost 1 base, the J end lost 5 bases, and 9 bases lay between the germline ends. Germline loops: CDR1 SGHTS, CDR2 YDEGEE. The sample originates from a study of blood T cell repertoires in COVID-19. Study in general: The United States, Italy and Spain provided the acute and convalescent COVID-19 samples. Sources were T cells, B-cell-depleted T cells, or PBMCs; the material itself was cDNA or gDNA.

Authors' data handling: Reference gene primer amplification gave estimated nucleated cell counts. Assay: immunoSEQ multiplex PCR; the TCRdb copy retains only in-frame clones and omits some. V and J calls and clone size are given by that table; D and trimming were obtained from the DNA. In the table there are about 110,000 clones, about 85% of which are singletons. Material for sequencing was peripheral blood. The gene calls are TRBV5-8 and TRBJ1-1; D is undetermined. The sequence was obtained from a human donor in a cohort sampled during active COVID-19. The CDR3 DNA reads as TGTGCCAGCAGCTTGAATCGGGAGACTGAAGCTTTCTTT. It yields the protein CASSLNRETEAFF.